A selection of T cell receptor beta chains follows, all from one sample in a study of blood T cell repertoires in COVID-19. Only in-frame clones appear in the TCRdb table, and some are missing; sequencing was by immunoSEQ multiplex PCR. The table lists hundreds of thousands of clones, about 86% of them singletons. Input material: PBMCs or T cells enriched from blood (not recorded which). These receptors were taken from a woman aged 45-65 years in a cohort exposed to, infected with or recovered from COVID-19 (not recorded which). CDR3s include the opening cysteine and the closing phenylalanine or tryptophan. The D gene is left open where the match is weak. Clone sizes are given selectively: once, few, many, or a class where the clone is expanded.

d_call | j_call | clone_size | v_call | cdr3_nt | cdr3_aa
- | TRBJ1-1 | - | TRBV28 | TGTGCCAGCAGTTTATCGCGACAGATCAGCACTGAAGCTTTCTTT | CASSLSRQISTEAFF
- | TRBJ1-5 | few | TRBV11-1 | TGTGCCAGCAGCTTAGACGGGGGTCTGGCGCCCCAGCATTTT | CASSLDGGLAPQHF
- | TRBJ1-2 | - | TRBV7-2 | TGTGCCAGCAGCTCCTATGCAGGTGGCTATGGCTACACCTTC | CASSSYAGGYGYTF
TRBD1 | TRBJ1-6 | once | TRBV5-3 | TGTGCCAGAAGCGGAGACAGGGAACAACTCGGGAATTCACCCCTCCACTTT | CARSGDREQLGNSPLHF
- | TRBJ2-7 | - | TRBV5-8 | TGTGCCAGCAGCTTGGGTGACAGCTCCTACGAGCAGTACTTC | CASSLGDSSYEQYF
TRBD2 | TRBJ2-7 | - | TRBV11-3 | TGTGCCAGCAGTTCGGGGGGGAGCTCCTACGAGCAGTACTTC | CASSSGGSSYEQYF
- | TRBJ2-7 | few | TRBV5-8 | TGTGCCAGCAGTCACGTTCAGGGGGGGCAGTACTTC | CASSHVQGGQYF
TRBD1 | TRBJ1-6 | - | TRBV18 | TGTGCCAGCTCACCCAAGGGACAGGGGGCGTACTCACCCCTCCACTTT | CASSPKGQGAYSPLHF
- | TRBJ2-2 | - | TRBV5-1 | TGCGCCAGCAGCTTGGCGACAGTTTCCGGGGAGCTGTTTTTT | CASSLATVSGELFF
- | TRBJ1-1 | once | TRBV7-9 | TGTGCCAGCAGCTCCAGCGATCCTGAAGCTTTCTTT | CASSSSDPEAFF
- | TRBJ1-1 | - | TRBV6-4 | TGTGCCAGCAGTCGGGACTTAAGACCGGGGACTGAAGCTTTCTTT | CASSRDLRPGTEAFF
TRBD1 | TRBJ1-2 | - | TRBV28 | TGTGCCACTTCGAATGGACAGGGGAATGGCTACACCTTC | CATSNGQGNGYTF
- | TRBJ1-1 | - | TRBV3-1/TRBV3-2 | TGTGCCAGCAGTCTTAAGCGGAACACTGAAGCTTTCTTT | CASSLKRNTEAFF
- | TRBJ2-7 | - | TRBV2 | TGTGCCAGCAGTGTACAGAGCTCCTACGAGCAGTACTTC | CASSVQSSYEQYF
- | TRBJ1-1 | - | TRBV20-1 | TGCAGTGCAACAGCGGCGCTGGTGGCTTTCTTT | CSATAALVAFF
TRBD1 | TRBJ1-2 | - | TRBV5-1 | TGCGCCAGCAGCCGGGACAGGGGGCGAGAAGGGCGTGGCTACACCTTC | CASSRDRGREGRGYTF
TRBD2 | TRBJ2-1 | - | TRBV2 | TGTGCCAGCAGTGAAGGACCGGGACTAGCGGGGGGGAATCATGAGCAGTTCTTC | CASSEGPGLAGGNHEQFF
- | TRBJ2-7 | - | TRBV3-1/TRBV3-2 | TGTGCCAGCAGCCCAACGGGCAGGGAACGAAACGAGCAGTACTTC | CASSPTGRERNEQYF
TRBD1 | TRBJ1-4 | once | TRBV2 | TGTGCCAGCAGTGTCTCGACAGGGTGGGGAAAACTGTTTTTT | CASSVSTGWGKLFF
TRBD1 | TRBJ1-2 | - | TRBV6-6 | TGTGCCAGCAGCAGGGGACAGGGGCTCTACGGCTACACCTTC | CASSRGQGLYGYTF
- | TRBJ2-5 | - | TRBV3-1/TRBV3-2 | TGTGCCAGCAGCCTAGGGGGGGGCCAGTACTTC | CASSLGGGQYF
- | TRBJ1-5 | - | TRBV20-1 | TGCAGTGCTAGAGATAGGCGGGCCCAGCATTTT | CSARDRRAQHF
- | TRBJ2-1 | - | TRBV21-1 | TGTGCCAGCAGCAAATCAGGACACTGGTACAATGAGCAGTTCTTC | CASSKSGHWYNEQFF
TRBD1 | TRBJ1-5 | - | TRBV6-4 | TGTGCCAGCAGTGACTCAGGGGGCGTCAAGCCCCAGCATTTT | CASSDSGGVKPQHF
TRBD1 | TRBJ1-1 | - | TRBV7-3 | TGTGCCAGCAGTTCCCGCAGGGGGCGGCCAGCTGAAGCTTTCTTT | CASSSRRGRPAEAFF
TRBD1 | TRBJ2-1 | - | TRBV6-5 | TGTGCCAGCAGATCCGGGACAGGGGGTAATGAGCAGTTCTTC | CASRSGTGGNEQFF
- | TRBJ2-2 | once | TRBV5-5 | TGTGCCAGCAGCTCCCTCCCCCACACCGGGGAGCTGTTTTTT | CASSSLPHTGELFF
- | TRBJ1-5 | - | TRBV7-2 | TGTGCCAGCAGCCAAGAGATAAATAGCAATCAGCCCCAGCATTTT | CASSQEINSNQPQHF
- | TRBJ1-2 | many | TRBV6-5 | TGTGCCAGCGTACAGGATCAGATTAACTATGGCTACACCTTC | CASVQDQINYGYTF
- | TRBJ1-2 | - | TRBV19 | TGTGCCAGTACTCAAAGCCAGGTGAAGAGCTATGGCTACACCTTC | CASTQSQVKSYGYTF
- | TRBJ1-5 | - | TRBV7-9 | TGTGCCAGCAGCTTAGCTCAGGGGAGCAATCAGCCCCAGCATTTT | CASSLAQGSNQPQHF
- | TRBJ2-7 | - | TRBV28 | TGTGCCAGCAGTTTCCTCTCCTACGAGCAGTACTTC | CASSFLSYEQYF
- | TRBJ1-2 | - | TRBV29-1 | TGCAGCGTCCCGCCCGGGGAAGGCTACACCTTC | CSVPPGEGYTF
- | TRBJ2-1 | - | TRBV28 | TGTGCCAGCAGCCGGGAAAATGAGCAGTTCTTC | CASSRENEQFF
TRBD2 | TRBJ2-1 | - | TRBV20-1 | TGCAGTGCTAGTTCGAGCGGGGGGCCCTACTACAATGAGCAGTTCTTC | CSASSSGGPYYNEQFF